Listed here are 21 T cell receptor beta chains from one sample, sequenced in a study of OX40 agonist ivuxolimab in advanced cancers. Here immunoSEQ multiplex PCR was the method, and the copy in TCRdb shows in-frame clones only, minus some. This sample has tens of thousands of clones, with 75% to 90% found just once. Sequenced material: CD4+ or CD8+ T cells sorted from blood, taken in a trial of the OX40 agonist ivuxolimab. The receptors originated from an adult with an advanced solid tumor such as melanoma, head and neck, liver or kidney cancer.

The rearrangement links TRBV15 to TRBJ2-5; D call uncertain. The V end lost 3 bases, the J end lost 0 bases, and 11 bases lay between the germline ends. Germline CDR1 and CDR2: LNHNV and YYDKDF (reference sequence). The CDR3 spans 15 residues. The CDR3 bases are TGTGCCACCAGCAGCGACACAGAGAACCAAGAGACCCAGTACTTC. This encodes CATSSDTENQETQYF.

This sequence joins TRBV4-3 and TRBJ2-7, with D perhaps matching TRBD2 (5 bases). The CDR3 spans 14 residues. Trimming stripped 1 base from V and 6 bases from J, with 13 bases between. CDR1 is LGHNA, CDR2 YSLEER, per germline. In nucleotides, the CDR3 is TGCGCCAGCAGCCAAGTTAGAGTGGACTCCGAGCAGTACTTC. Its translation: CASSQVRVDSEQYF.

The genes are TRBV27 and TRBJ1-6; a possible D gene is TRBD1 (5 bases). The length of the CDR3 is 14 residues. Trimming left V 3 bases short and J 5 bases short, with 8 bases between. CDR1 MNHEY and CDR2 SMNVEV come from the germline V gene (reference sequence). The CDR3 nucleotides are TGTGCCAGCAGTTTGGGGGGACATAATTCACCCCTCCACTTT. It is translated as CASSLGGHNSPLHF.

The chain has TRBV29-1 and TRBJ2-1, with D possibly TRBD2 on 6 matching bases. V lost 5 bases to trimming and J lost 0 bases, with 11 bases between them. The CDR3 has 14 residues. The V gene's germline CDR1 is SQVTM and CDR2 ANQGSEA. In DNA, the CDR3 is TGCAGCGTTAGCGGGCGCGTCTCCTACAATGAGCAGTTCTTC. This gives the protein CSVSGRVSYNEQFF.

The chain couples TRBV28 to TRBJ2-7; 8 bases fit TRBD1. Germline CDR1 is MDHEN and CDR2 is SYDVKM. The CDR3 runs to 14 residues. The V gene end was trimmed by 4 bases and the J gene end by 0 bases; junction bases not matched to a gene: 2. DNA for the CDR3: TGTGCCAGCAGTTATGACAGGGGCTCCTACGAGCAGTACTTC. As protein: CASSYDRGSYEQYF.

The chain is built from TRBV2 and TRBJ2-7; D is unclear. V lost 5 bases, J lost 5 bases, and 7 bases lay in between. CDR1 is SNHLY and CDR2 is FYNNEI in the germline V gene. The CDR3 has 11 residues. The CDR3 spells CASSFHNEQYF. In DNA, the CDR3 is TGTGCCAGCAGTTTTCATAACGAGCAGTACTTC. Together with reference TRBV2 and TRBJ2-7, the CDR3 gives the full variable domain: EPEVTQTPSHQVTQMGQEVILRCVPISNHLYFYWYRQILGQKVEFLVSFYNNEISEKSEIFDDQFSVERPDGSNFTLKIRSTKLEDSAMYFCASSFHNEQYFGPGTRLTVT.

To note about this clone: Additional DNA sequences in this sample encode the identical CDR3. The chain links TRBV15 to TRBJ1-6; TRBD1 agrees at 9 bases. This CDR3 comprises 15 residues. The V segment lost 2 bases and the J segment 7 bases; nucleotides outside the gene matches: 3. CDR1 is LNHNV, CDR2 YYDKDF, per germline (reference sequence). As DNA, the CDR3 is TGTGCCACCAGCAGAACCGGGACAGGGAATTCACCCCTCCACTTT. This encodes CATSRTGTGNSPLHF.

J is TRBJ2-4 and V is TRBV6-4; D is uncertain. V lost 3 bases, J lost 2 bases, and 8 bases lay in between. Germline CDR1 reads MRHNA; CDR2 reads SNTAGT. The CDR3 is 14 residues long. The CDR3 bases are TGTGCCAGCAGTGATCTCAGGTCCAAAAACATTCAGTACTTC. Its protein product is CASSDLRSKNIQYF.

This chain links TRBV7-8 with TRBJ2-2; D call uncertain. Per germline, CDR1 SGHVS and CDR2 FQNEAQ. V was cut by 10 bases and J by 1 base, with 7 bases left in between. The CDR3 spans 12 residues. The CDR3 coding sequence is TGTGCCACCAGGAGGAACACCGGGGAGCTGTTTTTT. Translating it yields CATRRNTGELFF. The variable domain in full, completed from reference TRBV7-8 and TRBJ2-2, reads GAGVSQSPRYKVAKRGQDVALRCDPISGHVSLFWYQQALGQGPEFLTYFQNEAQLDKSGLPSDRFFAERPEGSVSTLKIQRTQQEDSAVYLCATRRNTGELFFGEGSRLTVL.

This chain uses TRBV6-5 with TRBJ2-2; perhaps TRBD2 as D (5 bases). V was shortened by 7 bases and J by 7 bases, with 13 bases between the two germline ends. This CDR3 has 13 amino acids. The germline CDR1 and CDR2 sequences are MNHEY and SVGAGI. The CDR3 loop is CASTPTRNGELFF. The CDR3 region has the DNA TGTGCCAGCACTCCTACTAGGAACGGGGAGCTGTTTTTT.

This clone was seen a few times. The gene calls are TRBV28 and TRBJ1-5; maybe TRBD1 (6 bases). V was cut by 1 base and J by 6 bases, with 13 bases left in between. This CDR3 is built from 15 residues. CDR1 is MDHEN, CDR2 SYDVKM, per germline. The CDR3 region is CASSLLVTGSQPQHF. The CDR3 DNA sequence: TGTGCCAGCAGTTTATTGGTGACAGGCTCTCAGCCCCAGCATTTT.

The rearrangement joins TRBV28 to TRBJ1-3; D may be TRBD1 (6 bases). The germline V and J ends were trimmed by 2 bases and 4 bases, with 21 bases remaining between them. This CDR3 comprises 18 residues. The germline CDR1 and CDR2 sequences are MDHEN and SYDVKM. CDR3 region: CASSLGGGDRDNGNTIYF. CDR3 bases: TGTGCCAGCAGTTTAGGAGGGGGGGACCGGGACAACGGAAACACCATATATTTT.

This chain joins TRBV6-1 and TRBJ1-2, with TRBD1 matching 7 bases. In germline, CDR1 is MNHNS, CDR2 SASEGT. The length of the CDR3 is 14 residues. The trim removed 6 bases at V and 8 bases at J, leaving 12 bases unmatched. CDR3 sequence reads: CASRREGGVGGYTF. The DNA for the CDR3 is TGTGCCAGCAGGCGGGAAGGGGGCGTGGGCGGCTACACCTTC.

The genes are TRBV7-2 and TRBJ2-7; D is ambiguous. Per germline, CDR1 SGHTA and CDR2 FQGNSA. The CDR3 is 16 amino acids. Between the trimmed V and J ends, which lost 5 bases and 2 bases, there was a span of 19 bases. CDR3 DNA sequence: TGTGCCAGCAGCACACGTCTTCGGGCAGCTACCTACGAGCAGTACTTC. It translates to CASSTRLRAATYEQYF.

The rearrangement links TRBV5-6 to TRBJ2-1; D not certain. Germline-derived CDR1 and CDR2 are SGHDT and YYEEEE. CDR3 length: 17 residues. The V gene lost 0 bases and the J gene lost 5 bases, with 18 bases spanning the gap. The CDR3, as DNA: TGTGCCAGCAGCTTGGATCTAGGGCACCTCATTAACAATGAGCAGTTCTTC. Amino acid sequence: CASSLDLGHLINNEQFF.

The genes are TRBV7-9 and TRBJ1-3; D gene uncertain. CDR3 size: 15 residues. Trimming pared 4 bases from V and 1 base from J, leaving 11 bases between. The germline V gene has CDR1 SEHNR and CDR2 FQNEAQ (reference sequence). CDR3 sequence reads: CASSYGASSGNTIYF. The CDR3 region has the DNA TGTGCCAGCAGCTATGGAGCGAGTTCTGGAAACACCATATATTTT.

The CDR3 nucleotides read TGCGCCAGCAGCCCGGGACAGGGTTCCTACAATGAGCAGTTCTTC. This gives the protein CASSPGQGSYNEQFF. The chain combines TRBV5-1 with TRBJ2-1; 9 positions match TRBD1. The CDR3 is 15 amino acids. The germline CDR1 and CDR2 sequences are SGHRS and YFSETQ. V was clipped by 4 bases and J by 1 base; unmatched bases: 3.

The chain has TRBV5-4 and TRBJ2-1; 7 bases match TRBD2. Germline values: CDR1 SGHNT, CDR2 YYREEE (reference sequence). V gave up 0 bases and J gave up 4 bases; unmatched junction bases: 4. The CDR3 consists of 15 residues. The CDR3 nucleotides read TGTGCCAGCAGCTTGGACCGCGGGAGATACAATGAGCAGTTCTTC. Residues: CASSLDRGRYNEQFF.

The chain is built from TRBV2 and TRBJ1-1, with 7 bases fitting TRBD1. Germline CDR1 SNHLY, CDR2 FYNNEI. The CDR3 loop spans 14 amino acids. The V segment lost 1 base and the J segment 7 bases; nucleotides outside the gene matches: 6. CDR3 region: CASSEEGGWGEAFF. CDR3 coding DNA: TGTGCCAGCAGTGAAGAAGGGGGCTGGGGTGAAGCTTTCTTT.

The chain employs TRBV15 and TRBJ2-1, with D possibly being TRBD1 (6 bases). Germline V gene data show CDR1 as LNHNV and CDR2 as YYDKDF (reference sequence). The CDR3 has 16 amino acids. V was shortened by 7 bases and J by 1 base, with 17 bases between the two germline ends. The CDR3 here is CATTKIRGNSYNEQFF. CDR3 bases: TGTGCCACCACCAAAATTAGGGGGAATTCCTACAATGAGCAGTTCTTC.

This clone was detected a few times. The chain carries TRBV4-1 and TRBJ2-7, with 10 bases fitting TRBD2. The germline V gene encodes CDR1 MGHRA and CDR2 YSYEKL. Trimming cost V 4 bases and J 4 bases; bases outside gene matches: 4. CDR3 length: 14 amino acids. In DNA, the CDR3 is TGCGCCAGCAGCCCCTTAGCGGGAGGATACGAGCAGTACTTC. Residues: CASSPLAGGYEQYF.